One and the same sample provided the 29 T cell receptor beta chains below, sequenced in a study of lymphopenia after photon versus proton radiotherapy. TCRdb keeps only in-frame clones here, not all; method: immunoSEQ multiplex PCR. The sample consists of roughly 5,100 clones, about 88% of them appearing once. This specimen was peripheral blood, taken from a patient treated with photon-based radiotherapy. The receptors were sampled from a man aged 30 to 39 with gastric cancer.

The chain links TRBV4-2 to TRBJ1-5; possibly TRBD1 for D (5 bases). Germline V gene data show CDR1 as LGHNA and CDR2 as YNFKEQ. V was cut by 0 bases and J by 6 bases, with 12 bases left in between. CDR3 length: 15 amino acids. The CDR3 coding sequence is TGTGCCAGCAGCCAAGAGGGCCAGGGCCCTCAGCCCCAGCATTTT. It translates to CASSQEGQGPQPQHF.

The J gene is TRBJ2-2, the V gene TRBV4-3; TRBD2 matches at 14 bases. In germline, CDR1 is LGHNA, CDR2 YSLEER. CDR3 length: 16 residues. The trim removed 4 bases at V and 7 bases at J, leaving 5 bases unmatched. The CDR3 here is CASSLGTSGSSGELFF. The CDR3 bases are TGCGCCAGCAGCCTCGGGACTAGCGGGAGTAGCGGGGAGCTGTTTTTT.

The V gene is TRBV19, the J gene TRBJ2-2, with D unclear. V lost 1 base to trimming and J lost 0 bases, with 9 bases between them. The CDR3 extends over 16 amino acids. Germline V CDR1 and CDR2: LNHDA, SQIVND (reference sequence). For the CDR3, the DNA is TGTGCCAGTAGTATAGTACAAGGGTCGAACACCGGGGAGCTGTTTTTT. Its translation: CASSIVQGSNTGELFF. Full variable domain (missing parts from reference TRBV19 and TRBJ2-2): DGGITQSPKYLFRKEGQNVTLSCEQNLNHDAMYWYRQDPGQGLRLIYYSQIVNDFQKGDIAEGYSVSREKKESFPLTVTSAQKNPTAFYLCASSIVQGSNTGELFFGEGSRLTVL.

This rearrangement joins TRBV2 to TRBJ2-1, with D possibly matching TRBD2 (5 bases). V lost 8 bases and J 3 bases, leaving 23 bases between the germline ends. The CDR3 length is 17 residues. Per the germline V gene, CDR1 is SNHLY and CDR2 is FYNNEI. This CDR3 reads CASGLSVVIRGYNEQFF. The DNA of the CDR3 is TGTGCCAGCGGACTTTCTGTGGTGATTCGGGGCTACAATGAGCAGTTCTTC.

V is TRBV10-3 and J is TRBJ2-7; D possibly corresponds to TRBD1 (6 bases). In germline, CDR1 is ENHRY, CDR2 SYGVKD. V lost 2 bases and J lost 5, with 16 bases in between. This CDR3 has 15 residues. This chain's CDR3 is CAISETGKFPNEQYF. CDR3 bases: TGTGCCATCAGTGAGACAGGGAAATTCCCTAACGAGCAGTACTTC.

This chain links TRBV2 with TRBJ1-1; D is unresolved. Trimming stripped 8 bases from V and 0 bases from J, with 13 bases between. The germline V gene has CDR1 SNHLY and CDR2 FYNNEI. The CDR3 covers 14 residues. The CDR3 bases are TGTGCCAGCCGCTTGGGCAGGCTGAACACTGAAGCTTTCTTT. The encoded protein is CASRLGRLNTEAFF.

This clone came up once. This chain joins TRBV28 and TRBJ2-5, with TRBD1 matching 8 bases. There are 16 residues in the CDR3. The V gene end was trimmed by 8 bases and the J gene end by 2 bases; junction bases not matched to a gene: 13. Looked up from germline, CDR1 is MDHEN and CDR2 is SYDVKM. CDR3 bases: TGTGCCAGCCGTAGAAGGGACAGGCGAGGGCAAGAGACCCAGTACTTC. Translation: CASRRRDRRGQETQYF.

This clone came up once. The V and J genes are TRBV13 and TRBJ2-2; D is unclear. CDR1 and CDR2 (germline): PRHDT, FYEKMQ (reference sequence). The V and J ends lost 8 bases and 1 base respectively, with 8 bases between them. CDR3 length: 13 amino acids. The CDR3 region is CASQEMNTGELFF. The CDR3 nucleotides are TGTGCCAGCCAGGAGATGAACACCGGGGAGCTGTTTTTT.

This rearrangement joins TRBV7-2 to TRBJ2-5; possible D gene TRBD2, 6 bases. The CDR3 sequence is 14 residues long. Germline CDR1 and CDR2: SGHTA and FQGNSA. V lost 5 bases and J lost 4, with 14 bases in between. The CDR3, as DNA: TGTGCCAGCAGCATCCCGTTCGGGGGAGAGACCCAGTACTTC. Protein product: CASSIPFGGETQYF.

V gene TRBV7-9 combines with J gene TRBJ2-7; TRBD1 is a possible D gene (6 bases). The V and J ends lost 5 bases and 2 bases respectively, with 22 bases between them. The germline V gene encodes CDR1 SEHNR and CDR2 FQNEAQ (reference sequence). This CDR3 is 17 amino acids long. The CDR3 reads CASSPAETGRLTYEQYF. The CDR3 DNA reads as TGTGCCAGCAGCCCCGCCGAGACAGGAAGACTCACCTACGAGCAGTACTTC.

By frequency in the sample, this clone is medium-sized. The chain recombines TRBV6-5 with TRBJ1-1; D unresolved. V lost 4 bases and J 3 bases, leaving 9 bases between the germline ends. Germline V gene sequence: CDR1 MNHEY, CDR2 SVGAGI. The length of the CDR3 is 13 residues. As DNA, the CDR3 is TGTGCCAGCAGTTTTAGGTATGACACTGAAGCTTTCTTT. This sequence encodes CASSFRYDTEAFF.

The chain is built from TRBV7-2 and TRBJ2-1; D unclear. Germline assignment: CDR1 SGHTA and CDR2 FQGNSA. V shed 2 bases and J shed 9 bases, with 8 bases lying between them. The CDR3 is 12 amino acids. DNA for the CDR3: TGTGCCAGCAGCTTAAGGATGGTTGAGCAGTTCTTC. As protein: CASSLRMVEQFF.

The chain combines TRBV7-8 with TRBJ2-6; a weak D match, TRBD1 (6 bases). Germline V lookup: CDR1 SGHVS, CDR2 FQNEAQ. V lost 2 bases, J lost 0 bases, and 8 bases lay in between. The CDR3 extends over 16 amino acids. CDR3 nucleotide sequence: TGTGCCAGCAGCTTACAGGGGAGCTCTGGGGCCAACGTCCTGACTTTC. Protein sequence: CASSLQGSSGANVLTF.

This CDR3 reads CASGAGGPNEQFF. The DNA of the CDR3 is TGTGCCAGCGGGGCGGGGGGGCCTAATGAGCAGTTCTTC. The chain links TRBV2 to TRBJ2-1, with 9 bases identical to TRBD2. Germline lookup yields CDR1 SNHLY and CDR2 FYNNEI. With 8 bases clipped from V and 7 bases from J, the junction kept 6 bases outside the gene matches. The CDR3 sequence is 13 residues long.

The chain couples TRBV25-1 to TRBJ2-1; TRBD2 aligns across 9 bases. The V segment lost 3 bases and the J segment 7 bases; nucleotides outside the gene matches: 10. The CDR3 is 16 amino acids. Germline V lookup: CDR1 MGHDK, CDR2 SYGVNS. CDR3 sequence (DNA): TGTGCCAGCAGTGAGGCAGGTAGCGGGAGTAGGAATGAGCAGTTCTTC. Its translation is CASSEAGSGSRNEQFF.

This clone appeared once. This rearrangement joins TRBV6-6 to TRBJ2-5, with D possibly being TRBD2 (7 bases). With 5 bases removed from V and 5 bases from J, the gap between germline ends came to 12 bases. CDR1 and CDR2 (germline): MNHNY, SVGAGI (reference sequence). This CDR3 spans 13 amino acids. For the CDR3, the DNA is TGTGCCAGCAGTGGCGGGGGCCAGGAGACCCAGTACTTC. Its protein is CASSGGGQETQYF.

The chain employs TRBV7-9 and TRBJ2-1; the D gene is possibly TRBD2 (6 bases). CDR3 length equals 13 residues. The germline V gene encodes CDR1 SEHNR and CDR2 FQNEAQ (reference sequence). The V end was cut by 4 bases, the J end by 6 bases, with 10 bases between. The CDR3 here is CASSSGLFNEQFF. The CDR3 coding sequence is TGTGCCAGCAGCTCGGGACTTTTCAATGAGCAGTTCTTC.

The V and J genes are TRBV5-1 and TRBJ1-6; 7 bases are a match to TRBD1. The CDR3 extends over 14 amino acids. The J segment lost 6 bases and the V segment lost 4 bases, leaving 4 bases of the junction unmatched. Germline V gene data show CDR1 as SGHRS and CDR2 as YFSETQ. The CDR3 nucleotides read TGCGCCAGCAGCCTGACAGGGTCTAATTCACCCCTCCACTTT. Its protein product is CASSLTGSNSPLHF.

The J gene is TRBJ2-5, the V gene TRBV10-3, with TRBD2 matching over 13 bases. With 5 bases clipped from V and 3 bases from J, the junction kept 3 bases outside the gene matches. The CDR3 spans 15 residues. Germline-derived CDR1 and CDR2 are ENHRY and SYGVKD. The CDR3 DNA sequence: TGTGCCATCAGTTCAGGACTAGCGGGAGAAGAGACCCAGTACTTC. Its protein product is CAISSGLAGEETQYF.

With regard to this clone: One end of the junction is discordant with germline, which a read error may explain. V and J are TRBV7-2 and TRBJ2-7; D may be TRBD2 (6 bases). Germline V gene data show CDR1 as SGHTA and CDR2 as FQGNSA. The CDR3 totals 15 residues. Here the CDR3 reads CASSQVADLSYEQYF. CDR3 DNA sequence: TGCGCCAGCAGCCAAGTAGCGGACTTGTCCTACGAGCAGTACTTC. The full variable domain, its missing parts supplied by reference TRBV7-2 and TRBJ2-7, is GAGVSQSPSNKVTEKGKDVELRCDPISGHTALYWYRQSLGQGLEFLIYFQGNSAPDKSGLPSDRFSAERTGGSVSTLTIQRTQQEDSAVYLCASSQVADLSYEQYFGPGTRLTVT.

This clone occurred a few times. The gene calls are TRBV2 and TRBJ1-1; D gene ambiguous. The CDR3 extends over 13 amino acids. CDR1 and CDR2 from the germline V gene are SNHLY and FYNNEI. Trimming stripped 7 bases from V and 0 bases from J, with 9 bases between. CDR3 DNA sequence: TGTGCCAGCAATCAACAGATGAACACTGAAGCTTTCTTT. Amino acids: CASNQQMNTEAFF.

This sequence joins TRBV6-1 and TRBJ2-2; no definite D call. The germline V and J ends were trimmed by 9 bases and 5 bases, with 13 bases remaining between them. The CDR3 extends over 13 amino acids. Germline assignment: CDR1 MNHNS and CDR2 SASEGT. The CDR3 DNA sequence: TGTGCCAGTTCCCCAAGCAAAACCGGGGAGCTGTTTTTT. It codes for CASSPSKTGELFF.

The chain uses TRBV29-1 and TRBJ1-1; 9 bases agree with TRBD1. Germline lookup yields CDR1 SQVTM and CDR2 ANQGSEA. The CDR3 spans 12 residues. J was trimmed by 6 bases and V by 8 bases; bases with no gene match: 7. The CDR3 is CSMRTGAAEAFF. The CDR3 DNA follows: TGCAGCATGAGGACAGGGGCGGCTGAAGCTTTCTTT.

About this clone itself: At one end the junction does not follow the germline gene, possibly because of a read error. The sample holds other DNA sequences that translate to the same CDR3. This chain joins TRBV14 and TRBJ2-6; D uncertain. CDR3 length: 16 residues. The germline CDR1 and CDR2 sequences are SGHDN and FVKESK. The CDR3 DNA is TGCGCCAGCAGCCCCGGCCTCTGGTTGGGGGCCAACGTCCTGACTTTC. It specifies CASSPGLWLGANVLTF.

This clone appeared once. The chain recombines TRBV6-5 with TRBJ2-7; D is uncertain. The CDR3 covers 13 residues. V lost 6 bases, J lost 4 bases, and 13 bases lay in between. The germline CDR1 and CDR2 sequences are MNHEY and SVGAGI. The CDR3 DNA reads TGTGCCAGCAGCGAGGACGGAAAGTACGAGCAGTACTTC. Its translation is CASSEDGKYEQYF.

The V and J genes are TRBV7-9 and TRBJ2-5; D is possibly TRBD2 (6 bases). The CDR3 extends over 16 amino acids. The germline V gene has CDR1 SEHNR and CDR2 FQNEAQ (reference sequence). V shed 5 bases and J shed 2 bases, with 18 bases lying between them. CDR3: CASSLRRDLMQETQYF. Written as DNA, the CDR3 is TGTGCCAGCAGCCTACGCCGGGACTTAATGCAAGAGACCCAGTACTTC.

The rearrangement uses TRBV11-3 and TRBJ2-1; no definite D call. V was shortened by 5 bases and J by 8 bases, with 10 bases between the two germline ends. The CDR3 runs to 12 residues. Germline assignment: CDR1 SGHNT and CDR2 YENEEA. In nucleotides, the CDR3 is TGTGCCAGCAGCCCTCTTACGGATGAGCAGTTCTTC. Amino acid sequence: CASSPLTDEQFF.

The CDR3: CASSLTGTRGDEQFF. The DNA for the CDR3 is TGTGCCAGCAGCTTAACCGGGACTAGAGGCGATGAGCAGTTCTTC. The rearrangement links TRBV11-2 to TRBJ2-1; 8 nucleotides line up with TRBD2. The CDR3 has 15 amino acids. Germline values: CDR1 SGHAT, CDR2 FQNNGV. The V gene end was trimmed by 2 bases and the J gene end by 8 bases; junction bases not matched to a gene: 8.

This clone was observed a single time. This chain uses TRBV18 with TRBJ2-7; D is perhaps TRBD1 (6 bases). This CDR3 has 13 amino acids. V was clipped by 6 bases and J by 7 bases, with 16 bases between them. Germline V gene lookup returns CDR1 KGHSH and CDR2 LQKENI. CDR3 loop: CASSIGAGEEQYF. Written as DNA, the CDR3 is TGTGCCAGCTCCATCGGGGCAGGGGAAGAGCAGTACTTC.